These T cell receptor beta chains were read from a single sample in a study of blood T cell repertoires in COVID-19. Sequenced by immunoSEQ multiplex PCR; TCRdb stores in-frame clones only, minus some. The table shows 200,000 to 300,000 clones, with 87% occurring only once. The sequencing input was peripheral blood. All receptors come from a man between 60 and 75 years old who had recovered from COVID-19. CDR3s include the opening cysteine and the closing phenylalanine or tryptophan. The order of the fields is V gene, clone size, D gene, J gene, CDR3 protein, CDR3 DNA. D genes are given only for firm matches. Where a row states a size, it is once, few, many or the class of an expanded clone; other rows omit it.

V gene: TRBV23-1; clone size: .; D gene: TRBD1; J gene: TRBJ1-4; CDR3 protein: CASPRGRGNEKLFF; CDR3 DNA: TGCGCCAGTCCCAGGGGCAGGGGGAATGAAAAACTGTTTTTT
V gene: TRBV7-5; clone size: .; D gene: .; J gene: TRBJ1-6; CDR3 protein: CARSLVPGQGVSSYNSPLHF; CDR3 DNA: TGTGCCAGAAGCTTAGTCCCGGGACAGGGGGTCAGTTCCTATAATTCACCCCTCCACTTT
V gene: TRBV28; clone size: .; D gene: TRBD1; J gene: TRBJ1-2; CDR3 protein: CASSLIGTAKGAGYTF; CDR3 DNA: TGTGCCAGCAGTCTCATCGGGACAGCCAAGGGCGCTGGCTACACCTTC
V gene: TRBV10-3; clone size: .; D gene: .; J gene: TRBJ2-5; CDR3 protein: CAISEIARGEETQYF; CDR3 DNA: TGTGCCATCAGTGAAATAGCGCGGGGAGAAGAGACCCAGTACTTC
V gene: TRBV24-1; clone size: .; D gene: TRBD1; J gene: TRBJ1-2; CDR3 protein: CATSEDRSHGYTF; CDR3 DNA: TGTGCCACCAGTGAGGACAGGTCCCATGGCTACACCTTC
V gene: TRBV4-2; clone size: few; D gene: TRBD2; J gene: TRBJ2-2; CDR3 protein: CASSQIGTSGGGELFF; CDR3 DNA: TGTGCCAGCAGCCAGATCGGGACTAGTGGAGGCGGGGAGCTGTTTTTT
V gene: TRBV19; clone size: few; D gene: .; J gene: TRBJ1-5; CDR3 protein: CASTYRPEANQPQHF; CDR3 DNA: TGTGCCAGTACTTACCGGCCAGAGGCCAATCAGCCCCAGCATTTT
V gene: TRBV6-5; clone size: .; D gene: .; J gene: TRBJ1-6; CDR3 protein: CASALSRQDNSPLHF; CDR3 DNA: TGTGCCAGCGCCTTATCCAGACAGGATAATTCACCCCTCCACTTT
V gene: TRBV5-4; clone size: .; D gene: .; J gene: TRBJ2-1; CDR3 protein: CASSLRGGDEQFF; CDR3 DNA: TGTGCCAGCAGCTTGAGAGGGGGAGATGAGCAGTTCTTC
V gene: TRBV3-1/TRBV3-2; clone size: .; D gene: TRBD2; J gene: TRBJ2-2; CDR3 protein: CASSQDRLAGRNTGELFF; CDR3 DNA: TGTGCCAGCAGCCAAGATAGGCTAGCGGGGAGGAACACCGGGGAGCTGTTTTTT
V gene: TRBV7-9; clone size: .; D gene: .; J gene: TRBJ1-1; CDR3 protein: CASIPTGMNTEAFF; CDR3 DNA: TGTGCCAGCATCCCGACAGGTATGAACACTGAAGCTTTCTTT
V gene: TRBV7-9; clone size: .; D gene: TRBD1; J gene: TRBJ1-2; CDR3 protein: CASSWGTGVDGYTF; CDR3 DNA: TGTGCCAGCAGCTGGGGGACAGGGGTGGATGGCTACACCTTC
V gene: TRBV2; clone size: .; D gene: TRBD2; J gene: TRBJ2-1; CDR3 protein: CASTPGSGGAHEQFF; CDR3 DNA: TGTGCCAGCACCCCAGGTAGCGGGGGGGCACATGAGCAGTTCTTC
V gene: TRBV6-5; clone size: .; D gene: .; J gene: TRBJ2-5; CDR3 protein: CASGDWVETQYF; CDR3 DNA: TGTGCCAGCGGGGACTGGGTGGAGACCCAGTACTTC
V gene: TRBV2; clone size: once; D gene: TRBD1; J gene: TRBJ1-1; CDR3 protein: CASRQTGARDTEAFF; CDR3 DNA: TGTGCCAGCAGGCAAACAGGGGCTCGGGACACTGAAGCTTTCTTT
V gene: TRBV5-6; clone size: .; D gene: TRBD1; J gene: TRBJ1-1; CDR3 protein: CASRSGTGGLGTEAFF; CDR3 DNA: TGTGCCAGCAGATCCGGGACAGGGGGCCTCGGCACTGAAGCTTTCTTT
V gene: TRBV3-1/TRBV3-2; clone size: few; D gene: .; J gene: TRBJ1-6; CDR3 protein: CASSPQASQAGSPLHF; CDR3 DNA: TGTGCCAGCAGCCCGCAGGCTTCCCAGGCGGGTTCACCCCTCCACTTT
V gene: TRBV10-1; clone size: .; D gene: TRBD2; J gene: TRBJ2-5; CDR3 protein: CASSRTAGGQETQYF; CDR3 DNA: TGCGCCAGCAGTCGGACAGCGGGGGGTCAAGAGACCCAGTACTTC
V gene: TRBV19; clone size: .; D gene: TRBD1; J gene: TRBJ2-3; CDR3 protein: CAARQGGTDTQYF; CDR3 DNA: TGTGCCGCCAGACAGGGCGGCACAGATACGCAGTATTTT
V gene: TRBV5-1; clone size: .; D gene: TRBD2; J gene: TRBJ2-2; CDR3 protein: CASSSSPSGGTGELFF; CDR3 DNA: TGCGCCAGCAGCTCGTCGCCTAGCGGGGGAACCGGGGAGCTGTTTTTT
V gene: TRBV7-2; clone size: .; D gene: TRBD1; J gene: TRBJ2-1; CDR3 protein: CASSVYRGSYNEQFF; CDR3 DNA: TGTGCCAGCAGCGTCTACAGGGGCTCCTACAATGAGCAGTTCTTC
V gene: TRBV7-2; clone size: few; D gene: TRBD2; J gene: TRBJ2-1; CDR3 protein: CASSLAGGRNEQFF; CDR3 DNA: TGTGCCAGCAGCTTAGCGGGGGGGAGGAATGAGCAGTTCTTC
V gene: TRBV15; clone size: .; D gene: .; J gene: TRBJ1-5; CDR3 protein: CATSRDFFQEGAGNQPQHF; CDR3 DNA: TGTGCCACCAGCAGGGATTTTTTTCAGGAAGGCGCAGGCAATCAGCCCCAGCATTTT
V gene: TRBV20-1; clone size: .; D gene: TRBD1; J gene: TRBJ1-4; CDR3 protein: CSASNRGMNEKLFF; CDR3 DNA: TGCAGTGCTAGTAACAGGGGGATGAATGAAAAACTGTTTTTT
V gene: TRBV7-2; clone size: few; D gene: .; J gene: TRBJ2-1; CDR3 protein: CASSLGPWNEQFF; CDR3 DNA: TGTGCCAGCAGCTTAGGGCCGTGGAATGAGCAGTTCTTC
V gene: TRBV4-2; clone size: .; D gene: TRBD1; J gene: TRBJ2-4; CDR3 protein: CASSQPGTEKNIQYF; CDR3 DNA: TGTGCCAGCAGCCAACCCGGGACAGAGAAAAACATTCAGTACTTC
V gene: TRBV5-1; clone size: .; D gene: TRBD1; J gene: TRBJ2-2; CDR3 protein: CATQQTGTGGVTGELFF; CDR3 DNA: TGCGCCACCCAACAGACCGGGACAGGGGGTGTCACCGGGGAGCTGTTTTTT
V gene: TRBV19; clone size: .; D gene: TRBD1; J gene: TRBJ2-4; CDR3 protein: CASRLQGANAKNIQYF; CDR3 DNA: TGTGCCAGTAGATTACAGGGGGCGAACGCCAAAAACATTCAGTACTTC
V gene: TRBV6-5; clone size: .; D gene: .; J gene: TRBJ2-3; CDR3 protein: CASSYPSRGGTDTQYF; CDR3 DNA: TGTGCCAGCAGTTACCCCTCTAGAGGGGGAACAGATACGCAGTATTTT
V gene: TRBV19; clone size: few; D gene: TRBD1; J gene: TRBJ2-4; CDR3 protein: CASRGQSKNIQYF; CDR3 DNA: TGTGCCAGTAGGGGACAGTCCAAAAACATTCAGTACTTC
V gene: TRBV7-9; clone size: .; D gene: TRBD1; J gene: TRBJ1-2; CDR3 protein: CASRLGTDYGYTF; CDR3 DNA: TGTGCCAGCAGGCTAGGGACAGATTATGGCTACACCTTC
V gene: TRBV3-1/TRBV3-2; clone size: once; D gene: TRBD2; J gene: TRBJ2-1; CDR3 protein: CASSQNSGGSYNEQFF; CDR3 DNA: TGTGCCAGCAGCCAAAATTCCGGGGGGTCCTACAATGAGCAGTTCTTC
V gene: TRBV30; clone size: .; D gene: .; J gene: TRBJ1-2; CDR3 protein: CAWSVLGARSGYTF; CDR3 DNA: TGTGCCTGGAGTGTACTGGGGGCCCGGAGTGGCTACACCTTC
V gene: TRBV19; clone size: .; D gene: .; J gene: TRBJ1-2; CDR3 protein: CASSRGGNYGYTF; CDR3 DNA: TGTGCCAGTAGTCGTGGAGGGAACTATGGCTACACCTTC
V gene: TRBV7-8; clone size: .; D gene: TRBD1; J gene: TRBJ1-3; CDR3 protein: CASSLGIGGTSGNTIYF; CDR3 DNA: TGTGCCAGCAGCTTAGGTATAGGGGGCACTTCTGGAAACACCATATATTTT
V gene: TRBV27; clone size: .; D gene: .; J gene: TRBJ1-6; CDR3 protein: CASSLQANVVNSPLHF; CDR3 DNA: TGTGCCAGCAGTTTACAGGCAAATGTAGTTAATTCACCCCTCCACTTT
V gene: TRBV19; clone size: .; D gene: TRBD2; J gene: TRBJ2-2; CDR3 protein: CASRGLAGHNTGELFF; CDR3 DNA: TGTGCCAGTAGGGGACTAGCGGGGCATAACACCGGGGAGCTGTTTTTT
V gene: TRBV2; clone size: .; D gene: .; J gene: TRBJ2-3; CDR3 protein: CASGGADTQYF; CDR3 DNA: TGTGCCAGCGGGGGCGCAGATACGCAGTATTTT
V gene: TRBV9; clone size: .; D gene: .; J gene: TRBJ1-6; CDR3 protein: CASSVEGYNSPLHF; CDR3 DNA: TGTGCCAGCAGCGTGGAGGGGTATAATTCACCCCTCCACTTT
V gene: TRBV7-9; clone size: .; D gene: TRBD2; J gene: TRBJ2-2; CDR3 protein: CASSLNSGGAINTGELFF; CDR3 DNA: TGTGCCAGCAGCTTAAATAGCGGGGGGGCCATCAACACCGGGGAGCTGTTTTTT
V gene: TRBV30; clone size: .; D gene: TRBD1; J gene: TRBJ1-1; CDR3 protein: CAWSPPDRLSTEAFF; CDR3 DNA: TGTGCCTGGAGTCCACCGGACAGGCTTAGCACTGAAGCTTTCTTT
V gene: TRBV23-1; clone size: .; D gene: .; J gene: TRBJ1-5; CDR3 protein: CASSQSGHLTRENQPQHF; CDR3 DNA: TGCGCCAGCAGTCAATCGGGACACCTAACAAGGGAAAATCAGCCCCAGCATTTT